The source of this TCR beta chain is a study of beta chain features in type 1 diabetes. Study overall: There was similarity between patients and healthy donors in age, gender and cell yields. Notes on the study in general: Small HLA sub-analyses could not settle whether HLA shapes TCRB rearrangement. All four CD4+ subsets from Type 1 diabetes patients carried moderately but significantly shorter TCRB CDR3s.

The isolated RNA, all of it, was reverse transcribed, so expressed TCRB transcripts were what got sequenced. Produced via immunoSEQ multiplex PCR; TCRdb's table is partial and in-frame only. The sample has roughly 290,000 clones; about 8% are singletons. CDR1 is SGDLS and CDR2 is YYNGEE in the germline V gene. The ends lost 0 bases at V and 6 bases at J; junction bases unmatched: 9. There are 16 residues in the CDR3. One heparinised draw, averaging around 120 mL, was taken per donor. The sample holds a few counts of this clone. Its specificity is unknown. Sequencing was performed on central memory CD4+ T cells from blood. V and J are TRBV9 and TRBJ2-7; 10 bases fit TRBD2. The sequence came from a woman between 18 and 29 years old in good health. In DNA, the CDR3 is TGTGCCAGCAGCGTAGATCCGTTAGCGGGAGGAAGCGAGCAGTACTTC. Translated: CASSVDPLAGGSEQYF.